Listed below are T cell receptor beta chains from one sample, sequenced in a study of Graves' ophthalmopathy and Graves' hyperthyroidism. One entry per CDR3 protein results from TCRdb running MiXCR on the multiplex PCR reads. The sample shows hundreds of thousands of distinct CDR3 sequences, around a fifth of them seen only once. The specimen sequenced was peripheral blood. Every receptor here comes from a woman in her late teens or twenties with stable Graves' hyperthyroidism. Some clones in this sample may be carry-over from other donors' samples. Both conserved end residues are part of each CDR3. The order of the fields is J gene, CDR3 length, V gene, D gene, CDR3 protein. A D gene is named only where the DNA matches it firmly.

>TRBJ1-1|15|TRBV27|-
CASRLGWGGNTEAFF
>TRBJ1-1|15|TRBV19|TRBD1
CASSTPRDSSSEAFF
>TRBJ1-1|13|TRBV19|-
CASSREGGAEAFF
>TRBJ2-5|14|TRBV6-5|-
CASSRGDTQETQYF
>TRBJ1-1|14|TRBV11-1|-
CASSTLDRNTEAFF
>TRBJ1-6|17|TRBV6-4|TRBD1
CASSDEGQAGLDSPLHF
>TRBJ1-2|13|TRBV6-1|-
CASSDNRANGYTF
>TRBJ2-7|14|TRBV18|-
CVSSGEPYPYEQYF
>TRBJ1-2|14|TRBV15|-
CATSRTGLLDGYTF
>TRBJ1-1|14|TRBV11-2|-
CASSSNVGRIEAFF
>TRBJ1-6|14|TRBV5-1|TRBD1
CASNPGQGSSPLHF
>TRBJ2-7|13|TRBV15|-
CATSPPSTYEQYF
>TRBJ2-7|13|TRBV10-1|TRBD2
CATGDGTIYEQYF
>TRBJ1-5|15|TRBV6-2/TRBV6-3|TRBD1
CASRQDRGGDQPQHF
>TRBJ1-1|16|TRBV11-2|-
CASSLDTSTANTEAFF
>TRBJ2-2|16|TRBV27|-
CASSPSLGASTGELFF
>TRBJ2-7|13|TRBV12-3/TRBV12-4|-
CASRPGRVGEQYF
>TRBJ1-5|13|TRBV6-1|-
CASSEVNSQPQHF
>TRBJ1-1|15|TRBV5-1|-
CASSLVAGTNTEAFF
>TRBJ2-7|16|TRBV12-3/TRBV12-4|-
CASSGGLGTVAYEQYF
>TRBJ2-5|12|TRBV6-1|-
CASSSLGRAQYF
>TRBJ1-5|15|TRBV20-1|-
CSAEGLVNSNQPQHF
>TRBJ2-5|18|TRBV6-1|-
CASSAGKRALNYQETQYF
>TRBJ2-5|13|TRBV29-1|-
CSARSTVQETQYF
>TRBJ2-5|13|TRBV29-1|-
CSVGHRVRETQYF
>TRBJ2-2|15|TRBV13|TRBD2
CASSTSTSGTGELFF
>TRBJ1-1|13|TRBV28|-
CASSPSGNTEAFF
>TRBJ2-7|15|TRBV5-1|TRBD1
CASSFMQGVTYEQYF
>TRBJ2-7|14|TRBV7-2|-
CASSLHAGRYEQYF
>TRBJ1-5|15|TRBV28|-
CASRPSPERNQPQHF
>TRBJ2-5|14|TRBV24-1|-
CATSDPQGQETQYF
>TRBJ2-5|15|TRBV10-3|-
CAISPGPRDQETQYF
>TRBJ2-2|13|TRBV2|-
CARFREDTGELFF
>TRBJ1-2|12|TRBV10-3|-
CAISESQEGYTF
>TRBJ2-7|16|TRBV15|-
CATSRDLIGSSYEQYF
>TRBJ2-7|15|TRBV6-2/TRBV6-3|TRBD1
CASRTDRVTSYEQYF
>TRBJ2-5|13|TRBV27|-
CASSLSRLETQYF
>TRBJ2-5|17|TRBV4-1|TRBD2
CASSQEPPGGARETQYF
>TRBJ2-2|16|TRBV10-1|TRBD2
CASSELAGVNTGELFF
>TRBJ2-7|15|TRBV11-2|-
CASSSLQRSGYEQYF